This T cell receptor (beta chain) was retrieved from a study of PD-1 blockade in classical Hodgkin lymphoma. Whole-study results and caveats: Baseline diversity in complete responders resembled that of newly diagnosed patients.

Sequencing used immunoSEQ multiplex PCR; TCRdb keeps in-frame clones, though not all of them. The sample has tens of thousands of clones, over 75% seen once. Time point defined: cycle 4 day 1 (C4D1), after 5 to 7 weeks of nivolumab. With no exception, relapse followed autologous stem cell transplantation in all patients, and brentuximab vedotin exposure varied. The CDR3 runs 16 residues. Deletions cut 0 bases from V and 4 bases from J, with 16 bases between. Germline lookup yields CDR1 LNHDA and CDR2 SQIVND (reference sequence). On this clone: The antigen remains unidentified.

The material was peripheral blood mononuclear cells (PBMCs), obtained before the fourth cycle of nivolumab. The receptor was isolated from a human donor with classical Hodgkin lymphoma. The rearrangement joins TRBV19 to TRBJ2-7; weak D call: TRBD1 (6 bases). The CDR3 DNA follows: TGTGCCAGTAGTATAGATTCGGGACACCTAATTTACGAGCAGTACTTC. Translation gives CASSIDSGHLIYEQYF.